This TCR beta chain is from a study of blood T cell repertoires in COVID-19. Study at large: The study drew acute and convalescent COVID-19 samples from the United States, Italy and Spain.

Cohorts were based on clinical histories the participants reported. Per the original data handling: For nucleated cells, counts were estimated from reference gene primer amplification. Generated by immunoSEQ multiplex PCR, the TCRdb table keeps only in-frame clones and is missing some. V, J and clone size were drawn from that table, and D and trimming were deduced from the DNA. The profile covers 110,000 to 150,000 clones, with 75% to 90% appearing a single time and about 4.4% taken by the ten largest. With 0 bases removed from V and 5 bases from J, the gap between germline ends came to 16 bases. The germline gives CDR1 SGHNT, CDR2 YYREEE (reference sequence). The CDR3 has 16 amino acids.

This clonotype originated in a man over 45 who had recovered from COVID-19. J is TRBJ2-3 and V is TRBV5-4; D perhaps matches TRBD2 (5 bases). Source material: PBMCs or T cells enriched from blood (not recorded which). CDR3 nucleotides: TGTGCCAGCAGCTTGGGGAGCGGCTTTAGGTTAGATACGCAGTATTTT. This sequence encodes CASSLGSGFRLDTQYF.